This section outlines one TCR beta chain sequence together with its context. The antigen is unknown. The CDR3 is 15 amino acids. V lost 9 bases, J lost 1 base, and 18 bases lay in between. Germline V CDR1 and CDR2: MNHEY, SMNVEV (reference sequence). Some clones are missing from TCRdb's copy, which holds only in-frame ones; the method was immunoSEQ multiplex PCR. The table records about 110,000 clones, over 85% of them present only once. This entry comes from a study of T cell responses to AZD1222 COVID-19 vaccine. Looking at the study overall: Samples with a second dose at about 4 or about 12 weeks were pooled together.

Whole-study findings and limits: Just a handful of AZD1222 recipients tested seropositive at baseline. Spike-specific TCR breadth and depth both grew after two AZD1222 doses. In a largely white British group with more females than males, clonal diversity was possibly underestimated.

The sample consisted of peripheral blood, taken on day 0 of AZD1222 vaccination. The receptor was derived from an adult in good health. V and J are TRBV27 and TRBJ1-1; the D is unclear. In DNA form, the CDR3 reads TGTGCCAGTCATTCCGTATGGGGTGGGAACACTGAAGCTTTCTTT. It encodes CASHSVWGGNTEAFF.